The sequence of this TCR beta chain was determined in a study of T cell repertoires in cytomegalovirus infection. Across the study: A matching HLA type, together with CMV infection, was signaled by public TCR beta signatures. Study results and caveats: Cumulative frequency of public TCR beta families picked out carriers of CMV plus the relevant HLA.

MiXCR, run by TCRdb on the reads, gives a single entry per CDR3 protein. Of about 600,000 distinct CDR3 sequences in the sample, less than 25% are singletons; the top ten hold 7.5% to 9%. V was clipped by 4 bases and J by 0 bases; unmatched bases: 6. Germline assignment: CDR1 MGHRA and CDR2 YSYEKL. The CDR3 loop spans 16 amino acids. Details on this clonotype: Its target is unknown.

The receptor comes from a human donor in good health (CMV status not recorded). Some clones in this sample may be carry-over from other donors' samples. Sequencing was performed on CD8+ T cells from PBMCs. The chain recombines TRBV4-1 with TRBJ2-1; TRBD1 aligns across 7 bases. This chain's CDR3 is CASSPATGSSYNEQFF. Here the CDR3 DNA reads TGCGCCAGCAGCCCAGCGACAGGGAGCTCCTACAATGAGCAGTTCTTC.